This TCR beta chain derives from a study of blood T cell repertoires in COVID-19 (dated by TCRdb to the early 2020s). Concerning the study at large: Collaborator samples came from the United States, Italy and Spain and covered acute and convalescent phases of COVID-19. The prospective study material was composed of cDNA or gDNA derived from T cells, B-cell-depleted T cells, or PBMCs. Subjects who had been exposed to COVID-19, were actively infected with it, or had recovered from it provided the deeply sampled blood TCRbeta repertoires that made up the dataset. The repertoires were released in a freely available public database intended as a resource for research on the immune response to SARS-CoV-2. Samples came from the ongoing ImmuneRACE study (first 160 participants) plus 1,254 subjects from 6 global collaborators. Nearly every sample came with metadata listing a de-identified subject ID, COVID-19 status, age in years and sex. Where HLA class I and class II types were available, the types were taken from metadata supplied by the sample provider, not from assay-based typing. Study-level results and caveats: Clinical and demographic metadata were provided uncurated, with the amount varying by source and participant.

TCRbeta CDR3 regions were amplified from genomic DNA using the immunoSEQ Assay, a bias-controlled multiplex PCR. The authors' pipeline ran thus. The number of nucleated cells in each sample was estimated by amplification of reference gene primers within the assay. To quantify the absolute abundance of each unique TCRbeta CDR3 rearrangement, sequence reads were collapsed and filtered. For each sample, productive Simpson clonality was calculated by taking the square root of Simpson's diversity index across productive rearrangements. What TCRdb holds here is the immuneACCESS table cut down to in-frame rearrangements. Part of the clones is not present; checked against another copy, under half of the missing clones reflect an unresolved V gene, and the others are unexplained. V, J and clone size reflect that table, while D and trimming were determined from the DNA. The sample includes 150,000 to 200,000 clones, with roughly 81% observed a single time. The top ten constitute roughly 12% of the sample.

A word on this clone: What this receptor recognizes is not known. No base quality information exists; no much larger clone differs at one position.

One collaborating source in Seattle enrolled patients during active infection and followed them longitudinally through the course of disease. The collaborating institutions used their own protocols to collect whole blood in K2EDTA tubes. For TCRbeta analysis, collaborator samples were shipped as frozen whole blood, as isolated PBMCs, or as DNA extracted from either sample type. The material sequenced was peripheral blood. This receptor was taken from a woman of 80 years or more with COVID-19, enrolled during active disease.

The CDR3 reads CATSSSDRPPAFF. The DNA sequence follows: TGTGCCACCAGCAGCTCGGACAGGCCGCCAGCTTTCTTT. Recombination joined TRBV15 with TRBJ1-1; 7 middle bases align to TRBD1. From the cysteine through the phenylalanine, the CDR3 covers 13 amino acids. The entry retains the CDR3 DNA only, 39 bases that are in frame from base 1. Clipping removes 3 bases from V and 10 bases from J, with 8 as the unmatched junction base count. Looking up the germline V gene (reference sequence) yields CDR1 LNHNV and CDR2 YYDKDF.